These 2 T cell receptor beta chains share one sample of origin, sequenced in a study of T-cell memory formation after mild COVID-19. TCRdb called the 5' RACE reads again in MiXCR, with one record for every CDR3 protein. The sample comprises roughly 580,000 distinct CDR3 sequences, more than 15% of which are singletons, and more than 10% rests with the top ten. Sequenced: PBMCs or a T cell subset sorted from them (not recorded which). These receptors all come from an adult woman who had mild COVID-19 (a few samples of this study predate the infection). Cell type and time point are not known.

In its sample, this clonotype was seen many times. V usage is TRBV7-3 and J usage is TRBJ1-6, with TRBD1 matching over 7 bases. The ends lost 4 bases at V and 13 bases at J; junction bases unmatched: 7. The CDR3 is 13 amino acids. Per germline, CDR1 SGHTA and CDR2 FQGTGA. The CDR3 spells CASSSRQGRPLHF. Written as DNA, the CDR3 is TGTGCCAGCAGCTCACGACAGGGTCGTCCCCTCCACTTT.

The V and J genes are TRBV24-1 and TRBJ2-4; tentative D call: TRBD1 (6 bases). Trimming left V 4 bases short and J 3 bases short, with 12 bases between. The CDR3 runs 15 residues. From germline, CDR1 is KGHDR and CDR2 SFDVKD. Here the CDR3 DNA reads TGTGCCACCAGTGACGCGGACAGTGGCAAAAACATTCAGTACTTC. Its translation: CATSDADSGKNIQYF.